The rows below give T cell receptor beta chains drawn from one sample of a study of blood T cell repertoires in COVID-19. Repertoires were generated with immunoSEQ multiplex PCR, while TCRdb's copy carries only in-frame clones and drops some. This table has a few hundred thousand clones, about 87% appearing once. Material: peripheral blood. The receptors were sampled from a woman aged 45-60 years with COVID-19, enrolled during active disease. Each CDR3 is given without its conserved first and last residue. The order of the fields is clone size, V gene, CDR3 protein. The size field is filled for only some rows; it gives once, few, many or a size class.

clone_size: once; v_call: TRBV9; cdr3_aa: ASSPQSGTGVTF
clone_size: NA; v_call: TRBV5-1; cdr3_aa: ASSLEQGIGYGYT
clone_size: NA; v_call: TRBV5-1; cdr3_aa: ASSLEGEPNEKLF
clone_size: NA; v_call: TRBV19; cdr3_aa: ASSSGSDRKYSNQPQH
clone_size: NA; v_call: TRBV10-3; cdr3_aa: AISEGAAEKLF
clone_size: NA; v_call: TRBV13; cdr3_aa: ASSLGSGEKLF
clone_size: NA; v_call: TRBV5-1; cdr3_aa: ASSLGGFEQF
clone_size: NA; v_call: TRBV5-4; cdr3_aa: ASSLGHGDKNIQY
clone_size: NA; v_call: TRBV5-1; cdr3_aa: ASSHGRGYEQY
clone_size: NA; v_call: TRBV28; cdr3_aa: ASSQGDSYGYT
clone_size: NA; v_call: TRBV9; cdr3_aa: ASSDRQKDEQF
clone_size: NA; v_call: TRBV19; cdr3_aa: ASNGRNYGYT
clone_size: NA; v_call: TRBV3-1/TRBV3-2; cdr3_aa: ASSQDLRTAVNYGYT
clone_size: NA; v_call: TRBV7-2; cdr3_aa: ASSLDGVNTGELF
clone_size: NA; v_call: TRBV21-1; cdr3_aa: ASVTPGSNYGYT
clone_size: NA; v_call: TRBV6-1; cdr3_aa: ASSEAQGFVTEAF
clone_size: NA; v_call: TRBV5-4; cdr3_aa: ASSVNTGGPF
clone_size: NA; v_call: TRBV5-5; cdr3_aa: ASSPPLAGINYNEQF
clone_size: NA; v_call: TRBV5-4; cdr3_aa: ASSSPDRYMNTEAF
clone_size: NA; v_call: TRBV7-2; cdr3_aa: ASSLDQGITDTQY
clone_size: NA; v_call: TRBV6-5; cdr3_aa: ASSYNSRGRAF
clone_size: NA; v_call: TRBV24-1; cdr3_aa: ATSDSTGFAEKLF
clone_size: NA; v_call: TRBV30; cdr3_aa: AWMAQAGTDTQY
clone_size: once; v_call: TRBV7-9; cdr3_aa: ASSLARVPPAQY
clone_size: NA; v_call: TRBV24-1; cdr3_aa: ATSDGTSLHNEQF
clone_size: NA; v_call: TRBV9; cdr3_aa: ASSASGGAYNEQF
clone_size: few; v_call: TRBV18; cdr3_aa: ASSASGTQYNEQF
clone_size: once; v_call: TRBV18; cdr3_aa: ASSPPSGGYEQY
clone_size: NA; v_call: TRBV5-1; cdr3_aa: ASSSQGGGYEQY
clone_size: NA; v_call: TRBV7-9; cdr3_aa: ASSFLGQGDGYT
clone_size: once; v_call: TRBV18; cdr3_aa: ASSPGGGPYGYT
clone_size: NA; v_call: TRBV30; cdr3_aa: AWSKDRGLHEQY
clone_size: NA; v_call: TRBV4-1; cdr3_aa: ASSQGSAFEAF
clone_size: NA; v_call: TRBV19; cdr3_aa: ASSIGETGSPGGYT
clone_size: NA; v_call: TRBV3-1/TRBV3-2; cdr3_aa: ASSQGAGANSPLH
clone_size: once; v_call: TRBV5-1; cdr3_aa: ASRGSGGDSYNEQF
clone_size: NA; v_call: TRBV24-1; cdr3_aa: ATSDSSRGMIQPQH
clone_size: once; v_call: TRBV13; cdr3_aa: ASSWRGRGRDEQY
clone_size: NA; v_call: TRBV10-3; cdr3_aa: AITQSLPPGGYT
clone_size: NA; v_call: TRBV5-1; cdr3_aa: ASRPVAGSTDTQY
clone_size: NA; v_call: TRBV30; cdr3_aa: AWSVRETAYGYT
clone_size: NA; v_call: TRBV11-2; cdr3_aa: ASSLRPNTEAF
clone_size: NA; v_call: TRBV11-2; cdr3_aa: ASSLSLTYEQY
clone_size: NA; v_call: TRBV30; cdr3_aa: AWTRGGAGELF
clone_size: NA; v_call: TRBV5-4; cdr3_aa: ASSLEGVPNYGYT
clone_size: NA; v_call: TRBV7-3; cdr3_aa: ASSQTGGTYEQY
clone_size: NA; v_call: TRBV27; cdr3_aa: ASSSGTEVYEQY
clone_size: NA; v_call: TRBV3-1/TRBV3-2; cdr3_aa: ASSQDGDYSGGPY
clone_size: NA; v_call: TRBV2; cdr3_aa: ASQGAVTNEKLF
clone_size: NA; v_call: TRBV5-1; cdr3_aa: ASRGDSYTDTQY
clone_size: NA; v_call: TRBV27; cdr3_aa: ASSFAGSAEAF
clone_size: NA; v_call: TRBV19; cdr3_aa: ASRQGWGAYGYT
clone_size: NA; v_call: TRBV6-2/TRBV6-3; cdr3_aa: ASSYSASGGAGFFYEQY
clone_size: once; v_call: TRBV19; cdr3_aa: ASSTNRGEEQY
clone_size: NA; v_call: TRBV3-1/TRBV3-2; cdr3_aa: ASSESLGLVWEQY
clone_size: NA; v_call: TRBV25-1; cdr3_aa: ASSDGTSGGDNEQF
clone_size: NA; v_call: TRBV19; cdr3_aa: ASSHRAVTEAF
clone_size: NA; v_call: TRBV9; cdr3_aa: ASSVEGQGGANYGYT
clone_size: NA; v_call: TRBV27; cdr3_aa: ASSGQGAGRSTEAF
clone_size: NA; v_call: TRBV10-3; cdr3_aa: ATANTGELF